This TCR beta chain is drawn from a study of T cells after yellow fever vaccination. Study-wide findings and caveats: Primary-vaccination clones mostly resurfaced post-booster (around 96% CD4, around 88% CD8).

The 5'RACE template-switching step produced TCR cDNA and added a universal primer site and UMIs. TCRdb reanalysed the 5' RACE reads using MiXCR and keeps one entry per CDR3 protein. The data hold some 500,000 distinct CDR3 sequences, with about 13% observed a single time. Regarding this clonotype: Its antigen is unknown.

The receptor was derived from a young man who received the YFV17D yellow fever vaccine. The sequencing used PBMCs, collected on the day of the yellow fever booster vaccination.

The CDR3 spells CSVAGTSGSPLHF. The CDR3, as DNA: TGCAGCGTTGCCGGGACATCGGGCTCACCCCTCCACTTT. The chain couples TRBV29-1 to TRBJ1-6; a possible D gene is TRBD1 (6 bases). The CDR3 is 13 amino acids. The germline CDR1 and CDR2 sequences are SQVTM and ANQGSEA. The V and J ends lost 4 bases and 10 bases respectively, with 14 bases between them.